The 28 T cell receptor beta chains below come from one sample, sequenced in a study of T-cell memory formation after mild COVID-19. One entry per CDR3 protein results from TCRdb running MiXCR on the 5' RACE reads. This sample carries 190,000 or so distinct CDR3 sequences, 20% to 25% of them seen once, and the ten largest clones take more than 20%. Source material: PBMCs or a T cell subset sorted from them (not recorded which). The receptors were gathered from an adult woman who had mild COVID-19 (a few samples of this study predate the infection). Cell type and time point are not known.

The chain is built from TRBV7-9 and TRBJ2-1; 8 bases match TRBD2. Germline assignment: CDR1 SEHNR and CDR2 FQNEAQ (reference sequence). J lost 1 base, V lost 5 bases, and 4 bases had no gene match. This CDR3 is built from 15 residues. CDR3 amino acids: CASSRVAGSYNEQFF. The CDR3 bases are TGTGCCAGCAGCAGGGTAGCGGGGTCCTACAATGAGCAGTTCTTC.

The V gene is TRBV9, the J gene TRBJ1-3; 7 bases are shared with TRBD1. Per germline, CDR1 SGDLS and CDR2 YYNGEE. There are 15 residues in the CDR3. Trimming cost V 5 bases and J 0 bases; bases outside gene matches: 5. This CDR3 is CASSPTGNSGNTIYF. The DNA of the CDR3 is TGTGCCAGCAGTCCGACAGGGAACTCTGGAAACACCATATATTTT.

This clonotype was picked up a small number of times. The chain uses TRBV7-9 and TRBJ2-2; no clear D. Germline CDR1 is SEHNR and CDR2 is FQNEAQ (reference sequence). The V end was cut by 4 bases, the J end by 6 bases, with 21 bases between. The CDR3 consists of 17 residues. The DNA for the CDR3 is TGTGCCAGCAGCTATCCAATAGGGCAGTTTACCGCCGGGGAGCTGTTTTTT. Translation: CASSYPIGQFTAGELFF.

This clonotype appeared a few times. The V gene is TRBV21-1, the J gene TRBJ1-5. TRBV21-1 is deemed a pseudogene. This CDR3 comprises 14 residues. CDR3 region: CASSEGGSRQPQHF. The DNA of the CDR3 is TGTGCCAGCAGTGAAGGAGGGAGTCGTCAGCCCCAGCATTTT.

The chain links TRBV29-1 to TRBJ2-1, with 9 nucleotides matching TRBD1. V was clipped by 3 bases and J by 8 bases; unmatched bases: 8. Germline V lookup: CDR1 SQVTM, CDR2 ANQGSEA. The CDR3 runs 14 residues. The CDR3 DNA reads TGCAGCGTTGAGCTTCCGGGACAGGGCTATGAGCAGTTCTTC. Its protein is CSVELPGQGYEQFF.

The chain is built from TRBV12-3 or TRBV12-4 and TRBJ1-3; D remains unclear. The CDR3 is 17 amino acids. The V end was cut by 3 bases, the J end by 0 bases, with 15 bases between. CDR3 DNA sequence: TGTGCCAGCAGTTTTGCCCCCGGATTAGGCTCTGGAAACACCATATATTTT. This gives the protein CASSFAPGLGSGNTIYF.

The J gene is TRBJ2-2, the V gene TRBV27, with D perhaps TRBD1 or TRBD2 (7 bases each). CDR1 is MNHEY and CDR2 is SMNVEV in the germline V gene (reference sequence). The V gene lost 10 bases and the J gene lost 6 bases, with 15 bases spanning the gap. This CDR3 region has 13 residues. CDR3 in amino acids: CATRRGGPGELFF. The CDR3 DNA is TGTGCCACTCGCAGGGGGGGGCCCGGGGAGCTGTTTTTT.

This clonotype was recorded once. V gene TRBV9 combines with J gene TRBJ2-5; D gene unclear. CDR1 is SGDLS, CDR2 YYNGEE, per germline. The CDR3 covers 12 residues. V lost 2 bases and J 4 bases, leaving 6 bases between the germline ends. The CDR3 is CASSVWGETQYF. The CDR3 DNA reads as TGTGCCAGCAGCGTGTGGGGAGAGACCCAGTACTTC. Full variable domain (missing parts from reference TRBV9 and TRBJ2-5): DSGVTQTPKHLITATGQRVTLRCSPRSGDLSVYWYQQSLDQGLQFLIQYYNGEERAKGNILERFSAQQFPDLHSELNLSSLELGDSALYFCASSVWGETQYFGPGTRLLVL.

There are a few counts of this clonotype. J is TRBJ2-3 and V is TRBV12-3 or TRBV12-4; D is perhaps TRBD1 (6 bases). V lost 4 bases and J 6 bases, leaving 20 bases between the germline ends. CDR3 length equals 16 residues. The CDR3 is CASSSPGHLRGDTQYF. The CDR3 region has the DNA TGTGCCAGCAGTTCCCCGGGACACCTCCGTGGGGATACGCAGTATTTT.

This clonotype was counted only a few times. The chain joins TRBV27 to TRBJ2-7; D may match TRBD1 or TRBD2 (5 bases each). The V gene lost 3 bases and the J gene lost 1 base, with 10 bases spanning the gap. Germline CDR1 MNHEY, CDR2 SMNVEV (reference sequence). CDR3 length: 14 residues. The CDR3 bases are TGTGCCAGCAGTTTGGGGACGGTTTCCTACGAGCAGTACTTC. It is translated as CASSLGTVSYEQYF.

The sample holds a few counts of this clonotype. The CDR3 region is CSVMTLPYNEQFF. The CDR3 DNA reads TGCAGCGTGATGACTTTACCTTACAATGAGCAGTTCTTC. The chain links TRBV29-1 to TRBJ2-1; D is uncertain. V lost 6 bases to trimming and J lost 4 bases, with 13 bases between them. Germline assignment: CDR1 SQVTM and CDR2 ANQGSEA. The CDR3 covers 13 residues.

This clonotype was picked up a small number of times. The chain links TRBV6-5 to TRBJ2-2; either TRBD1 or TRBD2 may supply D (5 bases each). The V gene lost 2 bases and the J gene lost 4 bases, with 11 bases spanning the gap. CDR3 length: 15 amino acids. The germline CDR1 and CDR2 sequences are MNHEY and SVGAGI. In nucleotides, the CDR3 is TGTGCCAGCAGTTACGGGGCAGGGAGCACCGGGGAGCTGTTTTTT. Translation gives CASSYGAGSTGELFF.

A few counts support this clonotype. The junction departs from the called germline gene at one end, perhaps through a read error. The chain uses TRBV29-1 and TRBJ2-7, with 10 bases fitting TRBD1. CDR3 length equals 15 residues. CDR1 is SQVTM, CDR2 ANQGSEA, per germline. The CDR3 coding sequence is TGCAGCGGTGAAGTAGGGACAGGGGCCTTCTACGAGCAGTACTTC. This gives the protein CSGEVGTGAFYEQYF.

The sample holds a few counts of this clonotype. CDR3 sequence (DNA): TGTGCCAGCAGAGCTGACAGCTCCTACAATGAGCAGTTCTTC. Translating gives CASRADSSYNEQFF. The rearrangement joins TRBV7-9 to TRBJ2-1; D is perhaps TRBD1 (5 bases). The germline CDR1 and CDR2 sequences are SEHNR and FQNEAQ (reference sequence). The CDR3 runs 14 residues. V was clipped by 6 bases and J by 0 bases, with 9 bases between them.

The CDR3 DNA sequence: TGTGCCAGCAGCTTGGATAGGACAACCCAAGAGACCCAGTACTTC. Amino acids: CASSLDRTTQETQYF. The gene calls are TRBV7-9 and TRBJ2-5; the D gene is possibly TRBD1 (5 bases). This CDR3 region has 15 residues. V lost 3 bases, J lost 1 base, and 12 bases lay in between. Germline CDR1 is SEHNR and CDR2 is FQNEAQ (reference sequence). Full variable domain (outside the CDR3, taken from reference TRBV7-9 and TRBJ2-5): DTGVSQNPRHKITKRGQNVTFRCDPISEHNRLYWYRQTLGQGPEFLTYFQNEAQLEKSRLLSDRFSAERPKGSFSTLEIQRTEQGDSAMYLCASSLDRTTQETQYFGPGTRLLVL.

The CDR3 region has the DNA TGTGCCAGCAGTGAAGAGACAGGGGGCTACAATGAGCAGTTCTTC. This codes for CASSEETGGYNEQFF. The chain has TRBV6-1 and TRBJ2-1; 9 nucleotides align to TRBD1. The CDR3 runs to 15 residues. The ends lost 1 base at V and 3 bases at J; junction bases unmatched: 1. Germline V CDR1 and CDR2: MNHNS, SASEGT.

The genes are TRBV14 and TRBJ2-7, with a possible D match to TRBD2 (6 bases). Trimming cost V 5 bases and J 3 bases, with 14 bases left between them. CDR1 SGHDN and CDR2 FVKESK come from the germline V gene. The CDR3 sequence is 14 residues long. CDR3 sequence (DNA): TGTGCCAGCAGCTATCCGGGGGACGGCTACGAGCAGTACTTC. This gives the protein CASSYPGDGYEQYF.

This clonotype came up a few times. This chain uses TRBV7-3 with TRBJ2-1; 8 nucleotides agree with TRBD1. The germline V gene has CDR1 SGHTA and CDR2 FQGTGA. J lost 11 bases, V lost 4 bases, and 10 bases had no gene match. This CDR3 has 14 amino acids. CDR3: CASSSIIGQGQQFF. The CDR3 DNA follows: TGTGCCAGCAGCTCCATTATAGGACAGGGACAGCAGTTCTTC.

Written as DNA, the CDR3 is TGTGCCACCAGTGATTGGGGGAACACGAACACCGGGGAGCTGTTTTTT. It specifies CATSDWGNTNTGELFF. This chain joins TRBV24-1 and TRBJ2-2, with D perhaps given as TRBD1 or TRBD2 (5 bases each). The V and J ends lost 2 bases and 0 bases respectively, with 9 bases between them. The length of the CDR3 is 16 residues. The V gene's germline CDR1 is KGHDR and CDR2 SFDVKD.

CDR3 protein: CASSLAPGHMNTEAFF. The CDR3 coding sequence is TGTGCCAGCAGCTTAGCGCCGGGACACATGAACACTGAAGCTTTCTTT. The J gene is TRBJ1-1, the V gene TRBV7-8, with a weak D call TRBD1 (6 bases). Trimming shortened V by 0 bases and J by 0 bases, and 11 bases separated the two germline ends. The CDR3 extends over 16 amino acids. Germline V gene lookup returns CDR1 SGHVS and CDR2 FQNEAQ.

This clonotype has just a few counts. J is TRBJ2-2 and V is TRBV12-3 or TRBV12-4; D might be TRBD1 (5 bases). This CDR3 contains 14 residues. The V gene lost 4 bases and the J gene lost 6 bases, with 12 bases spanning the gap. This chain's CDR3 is CASSSAQTAGELFF. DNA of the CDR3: TGTGCCAGCAGTTCCGCCCAGACAGCCGGGGAGCTGTTTTTT.

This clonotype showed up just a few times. The CDR3 DNA is TGTGCCAGCAGCTTAGCGCCACTCGAAGCCGAGCAGTTCTTC. Amino acids: CASSLAPLEAEQFF. The gene calls are TRBV7-9 and TRBJ2-1, with D unclear. The V gene's germline CDR1 is SEHNR and CDR2 FQNEAQ (reference sequence). V gave up 0 bases and J gave up 10 bases, with 13 bases separating them. The CDR3 extends over 14 amino acids.

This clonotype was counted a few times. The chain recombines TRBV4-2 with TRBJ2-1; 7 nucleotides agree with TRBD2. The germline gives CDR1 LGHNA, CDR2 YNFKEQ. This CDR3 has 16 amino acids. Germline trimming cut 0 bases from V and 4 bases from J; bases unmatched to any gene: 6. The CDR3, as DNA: TGTGCCAGCAGCCAAGATACGGGAGGTATGTACAATGAGCAGTTCTTC. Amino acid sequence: CASSQDTGGMYNEQFF.

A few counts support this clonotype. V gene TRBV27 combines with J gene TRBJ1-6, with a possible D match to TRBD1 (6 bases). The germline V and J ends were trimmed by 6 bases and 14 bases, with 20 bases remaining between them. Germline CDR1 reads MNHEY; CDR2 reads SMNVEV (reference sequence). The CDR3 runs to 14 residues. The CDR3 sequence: CASRSIGAEGALHF. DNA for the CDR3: TGTGCCAGCAGAAGTATAGGGGCCGAGGGGGCCCTCCACTTT.

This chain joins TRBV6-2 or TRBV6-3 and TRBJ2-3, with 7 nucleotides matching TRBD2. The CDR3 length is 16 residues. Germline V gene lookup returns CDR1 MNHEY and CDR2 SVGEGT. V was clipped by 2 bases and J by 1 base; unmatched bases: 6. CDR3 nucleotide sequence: TGTGCCAGCAGTTACAAGACTAGCAGACGCACAGATACGCAGTATTTT. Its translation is CASSYKTSRRTDTQYF.

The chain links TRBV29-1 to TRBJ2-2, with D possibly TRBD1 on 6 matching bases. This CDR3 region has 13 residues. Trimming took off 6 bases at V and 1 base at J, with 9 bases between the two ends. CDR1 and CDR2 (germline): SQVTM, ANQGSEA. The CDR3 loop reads CSVPGQNTGELFF. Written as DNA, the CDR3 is TGCAGCGTCCCGGGACAGAACACCGGGGAGCTGTTTTTT.

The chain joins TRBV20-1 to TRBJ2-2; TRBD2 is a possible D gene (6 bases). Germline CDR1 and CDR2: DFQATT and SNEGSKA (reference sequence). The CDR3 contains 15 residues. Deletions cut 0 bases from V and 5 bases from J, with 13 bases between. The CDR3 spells CSARDKLAGTGELFF. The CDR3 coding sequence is TGCAGTGCTAGAGATAAACTAGCCGGTACCGGGGAGCTGTTTTTT.

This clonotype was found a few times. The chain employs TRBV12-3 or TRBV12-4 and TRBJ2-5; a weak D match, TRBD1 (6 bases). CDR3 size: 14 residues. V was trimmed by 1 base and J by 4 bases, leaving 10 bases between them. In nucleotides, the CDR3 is TGTGCCAGCAGTTTAGGGACAGAAGGAGAGACCCAGTACTTC. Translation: CASSLGTEGETQYF.